These 7 T cell receptor beta chains came from one sample sequenced in a study of cytomegalovirus exposure and HLA in healthy donors. Use of 60 Vbeta and 13 Jbeta primers characterized the PCR. Repertoires were generated with immunoSEQ multiplex PCR, while TCRdb's copy carries only in-frame clones and drops some. This sample yields about 190,000 clones, of which over 70% are seen a single time; around 4% belongs to the top ten. Source material: PBMCs. The receptor set was obtained from a man aged 45-65 years in good health and CMV-seronegative.

Written as DNA, the CDR3 is TGCAGTGCTAGTCGGGGGGCCGAGCAGTACTTC. Amino acid sequence: CSASRGAEQYF. V usage is TRBV20-1 and J usage is TRBJ2-7; perhaps TRBD2 as D (7 bases). CDR3 length: 11 residues. V lost 3 bases to trimming and J lost 6 bases, with 9 bases between them. The V gene's germline CDR1 is DFQATT and CDR2 SNEGSKA (reference sequence).

The rearrangement links TRBV30 to TRBJ2-3; the match to TRBD2 covers 7 bases. The V gene's germline CDR1 is GTSNPN and CDR2 SVGIG (reference sequence). Unmatched junction bases numbered 6, after V lost 5 bases and J lost 4 bases. This CDR3 contains 13 residues. This CDR3 reads CAWGRGSADTQYF. The CDR3 DNA reads TGTGCCTGGGGGAGGGGTTCTGCAGATACGCAGTATTTT.

This chain links TRBV5-1 with TRBJ2-1, with unresolved D. The CDR3 totals 16 residues. The V gene's germline CDR1 is SGHRS and CDR2 YFSETQ. V was pared by 0 bases and J by 2 bases, with 12 bases between. CDR3 region: CASSLGGRNAYNEQFF. CDR3 DNA: TGCGCCAGCAGCTTGGGCGGCAGAAACGCCTACAATGAGCAGTTCTTC.

This chain uses TRBV4-3 with TRBJ2-7, with 7 bases that match TRBD1. The CDR3 has 15 residues. Trimming took 1 base from V and 6 from J; bases not matched to a gene: 9. Germline lookup yields CDR1 LGHNA and CDR2 YSLEER. DNA of the CDR3: TGCGCCAGCAGCCAAGTAGGGGGACAGATTAGCGAGCAGTACTTC. Amino acid sequence: CASSQVGGQISEQYF.

This clone has only a few counts. The rearrangement uses TRBV18 and TRBJ2-7; a weak D match, TRBD1 (6 bases). Germline V gene sequence: CDR1 KGHSH, CDR2 LQKENI. Between the trimmed V and J ends, which lost 4 bases and 6 bases, there was a span of 13 bases. The CDR3 totals 13 residues. CDR3 DNA: TGTGCCAGCTCACTAACCCAAGGGGGCGAGCAGTACTTC. The encoded protein is CASSLTQGGEQYF.

This sequence joins TRBV7-2 and TRBJ1-1; TRBD1 aligns across 8 bases. CDR1 is SGHTA and CDR2 is FQGNSA in the germline V gene. The length of the CDR3 is 15 residues. J lost 5 bases, V lost 0 bases, and 5 bases had no gene match. CDR3 residues: CASSLADRGTTEAFF. In DNA, the CDR3 is TGTGCCAGCAGCTTAGCCGACAGGGGTACGACTGAAGCTTTCTTT.

The chain couples TRBV7-3 to TRBJ2-1; the D gene is possibly TRBD2 (5 bases). Looked up from germline, CDR1 is SGHTA and CDR2 is FQGTGA. The length of the CDR3 is 14 residues. V gave up 11 bases and J gave up 0 bases, with 14 bases separating them. CDR3 region: CAGSEESSYNEQFF. CDR3 in DNA: TGTGCCGGCTCGGAGGAGAGCTCCTACAATGAGCAGTTCTTC. The full variable domain, rest sourced from reference TRBV7-3 and TRBJ2-1, is GAGVSQTPSNKVTEKGKYVELRCDPISGHTALYWYRQSLGQGPEFLIYFQGTGAADDSGLPNDRFFAVRPEGSVSTLKIQRTERGDSAVYLCAGSEESSYNEQFFGPGTRLTVL.